The 20 T cell receptor beta chains presented below share a single source sample, sequenced in a study of OX40 agonist ivuxolimab in advanced cancers. Only in-frame clones appear in the TCRdb table, and some are missing; sequencing was by immunoSEQ multiplex PCR. The top ten clones hold 0.83% of a sample with roughly 70,000 clones, around 84% of them seen once. Sequencing was performed on CD4+ or CD8+ T cells sorted from blood, taken in a trial of the OX40 agonist ivuxolimab. These receptor sequences come from an adult with an advanced solid tumor such as melanoma, head and neck, liver or kidney cancer.

The gene calls are TRBV2 and TRBJ1-1, with a possible D match to TRBD1 (5 bases). V was pared by 2 bases and J by 0 bases, with 13 bases between. Per germline, CDR1 SNHLY and CDR2 FYNNEI. This CDR3 has 16 amino acids. Written as DNA, the CDR3 is TGTGCCAGCAGTGAATCAGCGGGGCTGTTGAACACTGAAGCTTTCTTT. This translates into CASSESAGLLNTEAFF.

J is TRBJ2-3 and V is TRBV5-1, with D possibly being TRBD2 (6 bases). In germline, CDR1 is SGHRS, CDR2 YFSETQ. The ends were cut back, 4 bases at V and 0 bases at J, with 9 bases in the middle. The CDR3 runs 14 residues. The CDR3 DNA reads as TGCGCCAGCAGCGTGGGACTCAGCACAGATACGCAGTATTTT. This codes for CASSVGLSTDTQYF. The variable domain in full, with the rest retrieved from reference TRBV5-1 and TRBJ2-3, is KAGVTQTPRYLIKTRGQQVTLSCSPISGHRSVSWYQQTPGQGLQFLFEYFSETQRNKGNFPGRFSGRQFSNSRSEMNVSTLELGDSALYLCASSVGLSTDTQYFGPGTRLTVL.

The chain employs TRBV7-6 and TRBJ1-1; no reliable D call. Germline CDR1 is SGHVS and CDR2 is FNYEAQ. This CDR3 has 13 amino acids. V was shortened by 2 bases and J by 1 base, with 5 bases between the two germline ends. The CDR3 protein is CASSLRENTEAFF. The CDR3 coding sequence is TGTGCCAGCAGCTTAAGGGAGAACACTGAAGCTTTCTTT.

This rearrangement joins TRBV7-7 to TRBJ1-1; D ambiguous. Germline V gives CDR1 SSHAT, CDR2 FNYEAQ (reference sequence). The CDR3 is made up of 13 amino acids. With 5 bases removed from V and 5 bases from J, the gap between germline ends came to 12 bases. CDR3 loop: CASSTQIGTEAFF. CDR3 DNA: TGTGCCAGCAGCACACAAATTGGAACTGAAGCTTTCTTT.

V and J are TRBV14 and TRBJ2-7, with D possibly being TRBD1 or TRBD2 (5 bases each). CDR3 length: 13 residues. CDR1 SGHDN and CDR2 FVKESK come from the germline V gene. Trimming took 0 bases from V and 11 from J, leaving 14 bases between them. The CDR3 here is CASSQDLGGLEYF. The CDR3 nucleotides read TGTGCCAGCAGCCAAGATCTTGGGGGTCTGGAGTACTTC. The whole variable domain, filled in from reference TRBV14 and TRBJ2-7, reads EAGVTQFPSHSVIEKGQTVTLRCDPISGHDNLYWYRRVMGKEIKFLLHFVKESKQDESGMPNNRFLAERTGGTYSTLKVQPAELEDSGVYFCASSQDLGGLEYFGPGTRLTVT.

The genes are TRBV6-5 and TRBJ1-5; D gene ambiguous. V was clipped by 2 bases and J by 2 bases, with 10 bases between them. Germline lookup yields CDR1 MNHEY and CDR2 SVGAGI. CDR3 length: 15 amino acids. In DNA form, the CDR3 reads TGTGCCAGCAGTTACACGATCGGGCGCAATCAGCCCCAGCATTTT. It yields the protein CASSYTIGRNQPQHF.

The chain employs TRBV7-6 and TRBJ2-7; TRBD2 aligns across 12 bases. The trim removed 5 bases at V and 4 bases at J, leaving 6 bases unmatched. This CDR3 is built from 15 residues. Germline CDR1 and CDR2: SGHVS and FNYEAQ. The CDR3 region is CASSPRTSGAYEQYF. Written as DNA, the CDR3 is TGTGCCAGCAGCCCCCGGACTAGCGGGGCGTACGAGCAGTACTTC.

CDR3 in amino acids: CASQGQGDKNQPQHF. The CDR3 bases are TGTGCCAGCCAGGGGCAGGGCGATAAGAATCAGCCCCAGCATTTT. V usage is TRBV6-1 and J usage is TRBJ1-5, with D possibly TRBD1 on 6 matching bases. V was trimmed by 8 bases and J by 4 bases, leaving 18 bases between them. From germline, CDR1 is MNHNS and CDR2 SASEGT. The CDR3 loop spans 15 amino acids.

V and J are TRBV6-4 and TRBJ1-6, with no clear D. Per the germline V gene, CDR1 is MRHNA and CDR2 is SNTAGT. The CDR3 is 15 residues long. The V end was cut by 3 bases, the J end by 8 bases, with 14 bases between. The CDR3 DNA reads as TGTGCCAGCAGTGAGTCCGGGATTGTTGATTCACCCCTCCACTTT. Its protein is CASSESGIVDSPLHF.

About this clone itself: At one of its ends the junction is not consistent with the germline gene, which may arise from a read error. This rearrangement joins TRBV7-7 to TRBJ2-7; D might be TRBD2 (5 bases). The germline V gene has CDR1 SSHAT and CDR2 FNYEAQ (reference sequence). The CDR3 sequence is 15 residues long. In nucleotides, the CDR3 is TGTGCTAGCAGCTTGGGAGCGTCCGCCTCCTACGAGCAGTACTTC. Its translation is CASSLGASASYEQYF.

The rearrangement links TRBV5-4 to TRBJ1-2; D gene ambiguous. Trimming pared 0 bases from V and 0 bases from J, leaving 15 bases between. There are 17 residues in the CDR3. From germline, CDR1 is SGHNT and CDR2 YYREEE (reference sequence). For the CDR3, the DNA is TGTGCCAGCAGCTTGGTCGACGGGAAACCAGCTAACTATGGCTACACCTTC. Its protein product is CASSLVDGKPANYGYTF. Full variable domain (rest looked up from reference TRBV5-4 and TRBJ1-2): ETGVTQSPTHLIKTRGQQVTLRCSSQSGHNTVSWYQQALGQGPQFIFQYYREEENGRGNFPPRFSGLQFPNYSSELNVNALELDDSALYLCASSLVDGKPANYGYTFGSGTRLTVV.

V usage is TRBV18 and J usage is TRBJ1-6, with 10 bases fitting TRBD1. There are 18 residues in the CDR3. Looked up from germline, CDR1 is KGHSH and CDR2 is LQKENI. J gave up 8 bases and V 2 bases, and 12 bases lay outside the gene matches. In DNA form, the CDR3 reads TGTGCCAGCTCACCAATTTCCGTGTCAGGGACAGGGGATTCACCCCTCCACTTT. Amino acids: CASSPISVSGTGDSPLHF.

The rearrangement links TRBV28 to TRBJ2-7; 8 bases align to TRBD2. The V gene end was trimmed by 3 bases and the J gene end by 3 bases; junction bases not matched to a gene: 10. Per the germline V gene, CDR1 is MDHEN and CDR2 is SYDVKM. This CDR3 comprises 16 residues. The CDR3 spells CASSLLGLGTSYEQYF. CDR3 bases: TGTGCCAGCAGTTTGTTGGGACTAGGGACGAGCTACGAGCAGTACTTC.

The chain employs TRBV28 and TRBJ1-2; D remains unclear. Germline lookup yields CDR1 MDHEN and CDR2 SYDVKM. This CDR3 has 12 residues. V was trimmed by 10 bases and J by 1 base, leaving 10 bases between them. The CDR3 DNA is TGTGCCACCCTTGGGCTTAACTATGGCTACACCTTC. It is translated as CATLGLNYGYTF.

V gene TRBV4-2 combines with J gene TRBJ2-5, with 13 positions matching TRBD2. Trimming took 1 base from V and 0 from J; bases not matched to a gene: 5. The CDR3 is 18 amino acids. Germline CDR1 and CDR2: LGHNA and YNFKEQ. CDR3 in DNA: TGTGCCAGCAGCCAAGGGACTAGCGGGAGCGTTTACCAAGAGACCCAGTACTTC. It is translated as CASSQGTSGSVYQETQYF.

The chain links TRBV19 to TRBJ1-1; D gene uncertain. The CDR3 runs to 14 residues. Deletions cut 5 bases from V and 6 bases from J, with 16 bases between. CDR1 is LNHDA, CDR2 SQIVND, per germline (reference sequence). CDR3: CASSQTPGASEAFF. Here the CDR3 DNA reads TGTGCCAGTAGTCAAACTCCAGGTGCCTCTGAAGCTTTCTTT.

In this sample, this clone turned up once. This chain joins TRBV25-1 and TRBJ2-7; 9 bases map to TRBD1. CDR1 is MGHDK, CDR2 SYGVNS, per germline. V shed 2 bases and J 6 bases; nucleotides not matched to a gene: 11. CDR3 length: 16 amino acids. CDR3 in DNA: TGTGCCAGCAGTGAAAATTCCGGGACAGGGAGTTTCGAGCAGTACTTC. Its protein product is CASSENSGTGSFEQYF.

The chain recombines TRBV13 with TRBJ1-2; D is unresolved. CDR1 and CDR2 from the germline V gene are PRHDT and FYEKMQ (reference sequence). Deletions cut 6 bases from V and 6 bases from J, with 17 bases between. The CDR3 runs to 14 residues. In DNA form, the CDR3 reads TGTGCCAGCAGAGCGGCGGGGAGGATCCATGGCTACACCTTC. Its translation is CASRAAGRIHGYTF.

J is TRBJ1-1 and V is TRBV19; D ambiguous. There are 14 residues in the CDR3. Between the trimmed V and J ends, which lost 4 bases and 1 base, there was a span of 10 bases. Germline-derived CDR1 and CDR2 are LNHDA and SQIVND (reference sequence). The chain's CDR3 is CASSTRVRNTEAFF. In DNA, the CDR3 is TGTGCCAGTAGTACCCGAGTGAGGAACACTGAAGCTTTCTTT.

This chain links TRBV2 with TRBJ1-1; D gene ambiguous. Deletions cut 6 bases from V and 8 bases from J, with 13 bases between. Per the germline V gene, CDR1 is SNHLY and CDR2 is FYNNEI. The CDR3 sequence is 12 residues long. This chain's CDR3 is CASRESGREAFF. The DNA for the CDR3 is TGTGCCAGCAGGGAGTCAGGTCGGGAAGCTTTCTTT.